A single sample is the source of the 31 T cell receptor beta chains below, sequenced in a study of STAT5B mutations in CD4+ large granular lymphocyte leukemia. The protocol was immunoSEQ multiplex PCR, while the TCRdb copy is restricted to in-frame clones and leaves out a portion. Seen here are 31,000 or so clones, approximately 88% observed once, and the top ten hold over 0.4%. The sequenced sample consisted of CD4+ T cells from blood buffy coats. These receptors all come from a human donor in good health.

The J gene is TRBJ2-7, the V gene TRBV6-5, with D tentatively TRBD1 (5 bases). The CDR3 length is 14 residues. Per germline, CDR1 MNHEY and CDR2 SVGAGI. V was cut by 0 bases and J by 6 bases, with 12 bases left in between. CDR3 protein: CASSYSNLRGEQYF. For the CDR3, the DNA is TGTGCCAGCAGTTACTCGAATCTAAGGGGCGAGCAGTACTTC.

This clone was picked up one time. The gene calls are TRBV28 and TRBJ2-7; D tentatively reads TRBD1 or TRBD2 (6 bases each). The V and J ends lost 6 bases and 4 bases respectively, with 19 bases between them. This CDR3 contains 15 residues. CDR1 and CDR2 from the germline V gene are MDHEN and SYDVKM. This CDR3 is CASRGARLGGYEQYF. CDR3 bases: TGTGCCAGCAGGGGAGCTAGATTAGGGGGGTACGAGCAGTACTTC.

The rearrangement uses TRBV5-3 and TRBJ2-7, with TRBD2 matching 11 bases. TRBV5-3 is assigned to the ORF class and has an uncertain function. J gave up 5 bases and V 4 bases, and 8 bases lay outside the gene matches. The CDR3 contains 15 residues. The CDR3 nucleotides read TGTGCCAGAAGCGACATACTAGCGGGAGTCCACGAGCAGTACTTC. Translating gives CARSDILAGVHEQYF.

CDR3 DNA: TGTGCCAGCTCACAGTGGACAGGGGAGCTGTTTTTT. It codes for CASSQWTGELFF. The chain employs TRBV18 and TRBJ2-2; possibly TRBD1 for D (5 bases). The ends were cut back, 4 bases at V and 8 bases at J, with 8 bases in the middle. This CDR3 has 12 amino acids. CDR1 and CDR2 from the germline V gene are KGHSH and LQKENI.

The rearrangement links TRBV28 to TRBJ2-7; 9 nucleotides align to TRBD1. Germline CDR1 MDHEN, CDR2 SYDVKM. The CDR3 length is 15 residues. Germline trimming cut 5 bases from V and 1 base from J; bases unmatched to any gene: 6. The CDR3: CASSLGGQGSYEQYF. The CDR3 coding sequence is TGTGCCAGCAGTCTAGGGGGACAGGGTTCCTACGAGCAGTACTTC.

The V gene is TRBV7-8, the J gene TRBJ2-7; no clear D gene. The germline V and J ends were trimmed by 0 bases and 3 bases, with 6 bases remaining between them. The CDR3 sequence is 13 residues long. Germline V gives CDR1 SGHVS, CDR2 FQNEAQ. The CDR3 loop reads CASSLARVYEQYF. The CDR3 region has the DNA TGTGCCAGCAGCTTAGCGCGCGTCTACGAGCAGTACTTC.

The CDR3 DNA sequence: TGTGCCAGCAGCGAAGGTTGGGTGAACACTGAAGCTTTCTTT. This translates into CASSEGWVNTEAFF. This sequence joins TRBV11-3 and TRBJ1-1; no reliable D call. There are 14 residues in the CDR3. Deletions cut 5 bases from V and 0 bases from J, with 10 bases between. Germline lookup yields CDR1 SGHNT and CDR2 YENEEA.

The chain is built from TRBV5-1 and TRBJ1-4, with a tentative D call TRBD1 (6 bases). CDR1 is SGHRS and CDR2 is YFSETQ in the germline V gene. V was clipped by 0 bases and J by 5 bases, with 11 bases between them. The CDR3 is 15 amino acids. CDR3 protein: CASSLERQGNEKLFF. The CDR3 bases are TGCGCCAGCAGCTTGGAAAGGCAGGGGAATGAAAAACTGTTTTTT.

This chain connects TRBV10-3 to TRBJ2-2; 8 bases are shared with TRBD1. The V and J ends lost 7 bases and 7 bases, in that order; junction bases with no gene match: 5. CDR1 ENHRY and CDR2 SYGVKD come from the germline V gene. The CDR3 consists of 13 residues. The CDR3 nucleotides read TGTGCCATCAAGGCAGGGGGCAACGGGGAGCTGTTTTTT. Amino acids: CAIKAGGNGELFF.

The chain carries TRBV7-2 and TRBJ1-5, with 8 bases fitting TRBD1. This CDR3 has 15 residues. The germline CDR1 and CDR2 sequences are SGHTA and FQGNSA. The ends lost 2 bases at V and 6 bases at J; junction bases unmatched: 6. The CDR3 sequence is CASSLFGQGVQPQHF. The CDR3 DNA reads TGTGCCAGCAGCTTATTCGGACAGGGTGTTCAGCCCCAGCATTTT.

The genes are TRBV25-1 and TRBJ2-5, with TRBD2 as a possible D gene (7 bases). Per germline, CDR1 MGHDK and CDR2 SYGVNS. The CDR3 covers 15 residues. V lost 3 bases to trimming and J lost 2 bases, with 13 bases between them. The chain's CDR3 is CASSESRGRQETQYF. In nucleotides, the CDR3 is TGTGCCAGCAGTGAGTCGCGGGGGCGGCAAGAGACCCAGTACTTC.

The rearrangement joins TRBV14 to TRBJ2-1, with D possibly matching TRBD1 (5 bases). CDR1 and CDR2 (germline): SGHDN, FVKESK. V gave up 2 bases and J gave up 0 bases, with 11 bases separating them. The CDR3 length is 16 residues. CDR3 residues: CASSQLSGLSYNEQFF. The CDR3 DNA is TGTGCCAGCAGCCAATTATCAGGGCTCTCCTACAATGAGCAGTTCTTC.

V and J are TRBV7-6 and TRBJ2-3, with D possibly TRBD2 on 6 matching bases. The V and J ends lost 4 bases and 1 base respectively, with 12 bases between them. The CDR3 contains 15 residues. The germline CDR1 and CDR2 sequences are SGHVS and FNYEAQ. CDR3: CASSSGVAGTDTQYF. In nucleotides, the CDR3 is TGTGCCAGCAGCTCCGGAGTAGCGGGCACAGATACGCAGTATTTT. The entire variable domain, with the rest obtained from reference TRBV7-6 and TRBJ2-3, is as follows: GAGVSQSPRYKVTKRGQDVALRCDPISGHVSLYWYRQALGQGPEFLTYFNYEAQQDKSGLPNDRFSAERPEGSISTLTIQRTEQRDSAMYRCASSSGVAGTDTQYFGPGTRLTVL.

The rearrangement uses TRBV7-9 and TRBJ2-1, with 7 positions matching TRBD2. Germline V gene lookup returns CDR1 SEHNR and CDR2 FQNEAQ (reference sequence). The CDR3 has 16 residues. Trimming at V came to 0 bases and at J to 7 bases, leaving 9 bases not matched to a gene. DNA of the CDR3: TGTGCCAGCAGCTTAGCCCGGGAGCGGGATGGTAATGAGCAGTTCTTC. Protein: CASSLARERDGNEQFF.

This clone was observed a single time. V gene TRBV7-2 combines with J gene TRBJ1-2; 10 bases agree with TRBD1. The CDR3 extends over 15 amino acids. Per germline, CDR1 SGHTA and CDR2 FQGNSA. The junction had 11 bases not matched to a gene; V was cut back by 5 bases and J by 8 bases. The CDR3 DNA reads TGTGCCAGCAGCCCTGGCACTGACAGGGGGCGCGGCTACACCTTC. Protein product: CASSPGTDRGRGYTF.

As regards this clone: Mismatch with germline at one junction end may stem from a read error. The CDR3 spells CSVVGLGGKGTQVF. In DNA, the CDR3 is TGCAGCGTTGTAGGCCTCGGGGGGAAGGGAACACAGGTCTTC. This chain joins TRBV29-1 and TRBJ2-1; 7 bases are shared with TRBD2. The germline CDR1 and CDR2 sequences are SQVTM and ANQGSEA. The CDR3 is made up of 14 amino acids.

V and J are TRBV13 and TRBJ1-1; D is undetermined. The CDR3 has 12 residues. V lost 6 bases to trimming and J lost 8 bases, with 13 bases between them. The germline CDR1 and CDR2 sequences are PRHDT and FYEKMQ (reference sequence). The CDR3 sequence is CASSLTREEAFF. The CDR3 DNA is TGTGCCAGCAGTCTTACGAGGGAAGAAGCTTTCTTT.

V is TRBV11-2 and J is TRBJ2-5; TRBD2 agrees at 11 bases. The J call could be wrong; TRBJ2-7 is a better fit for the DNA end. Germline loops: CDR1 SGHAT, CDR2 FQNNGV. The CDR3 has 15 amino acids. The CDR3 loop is CASSLGTSGTYEQYF. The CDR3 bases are TGTGCCAGCAGCCTCGGGACTAGCGGAACCTACGAGCAGTACTTC.

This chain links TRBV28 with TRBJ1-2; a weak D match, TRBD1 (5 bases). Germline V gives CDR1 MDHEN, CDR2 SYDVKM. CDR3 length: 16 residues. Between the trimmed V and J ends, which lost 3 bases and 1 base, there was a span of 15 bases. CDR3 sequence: CASSLGSGLVNYGYTF. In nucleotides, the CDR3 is TGTGCCAGCAGTTTGGGATCGGGACTCGTTAACTATGGCTACACCTTC.

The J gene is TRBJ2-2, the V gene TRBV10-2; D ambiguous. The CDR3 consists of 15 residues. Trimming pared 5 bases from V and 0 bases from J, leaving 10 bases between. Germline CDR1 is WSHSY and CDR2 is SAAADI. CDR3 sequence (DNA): TGCGCCAGCAGTAGGACCTTCGCGAACACCGGGGAGCTGTTTTTT. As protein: CASSRTFANTGELFF.

The CDR3 DNA reads as TGTGCCAGCAGCCAAATCGGGAGCTCCTACAATGAGCAGTTCTTC. It is translated as CASSQIGSSYNEQFF. The genes are TRBV4-2 and TRBJ2-1; a weak D match, TRBD2 (6 bases). Trimming pared 2 bases from V and 0 bases from J, leaving 8 bases between. Germline CDR1 and CDR2: LGHNA and YNFKEQ. This CDR3 spans 15 amino acids.

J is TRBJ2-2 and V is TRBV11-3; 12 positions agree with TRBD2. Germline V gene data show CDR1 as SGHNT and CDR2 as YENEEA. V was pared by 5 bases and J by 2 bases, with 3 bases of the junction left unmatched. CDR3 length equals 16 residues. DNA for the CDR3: TGTGCCAGCAGCCCCGGACTAGCGGGAAACACCGGGGAGCTGTTTTTT. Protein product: CASSPGLAGNTGELFF. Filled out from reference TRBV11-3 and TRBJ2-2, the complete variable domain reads EAGVVQSPRYKIIEKKQPVAFWCNPISGHNTLYWYLQNLGQGPELLIRYENEEAVDDSQLPKDRFSAERLKGVDSTLKIQPAELGDSAVYLCASSPGLAGNTGELFFGEGSRLTVL.

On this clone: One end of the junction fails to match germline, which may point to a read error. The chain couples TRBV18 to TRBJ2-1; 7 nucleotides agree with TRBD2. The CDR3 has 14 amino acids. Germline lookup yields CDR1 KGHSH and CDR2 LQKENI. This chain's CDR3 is CASAPSGAYNEQFF. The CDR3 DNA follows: TGTGCCAGCGCACCGAGCGGGGCCTACAATGAGCAGTTCTTC.

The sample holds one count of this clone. The CDR3 protein is CASRSSGDNGYTF. The CDR3 DNA reads as TGTGCCAGCAGATCCTCGGGGGATAATGGCTACACCTTC. The chain joins TRBV28 to TRBJ1-2; a weak D match, TRBD1 (5 bases). V gave up 6 bases and J gave up 6 bases, with 14 bases separating them. Germline values: CDR1 MDHEN, CDR2 SYDVKM. The CDR3 consists of 13 residues.

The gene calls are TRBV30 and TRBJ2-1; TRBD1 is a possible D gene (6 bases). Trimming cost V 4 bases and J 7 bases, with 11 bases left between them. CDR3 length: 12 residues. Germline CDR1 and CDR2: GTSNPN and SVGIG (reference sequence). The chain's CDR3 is CAWTHGQNEQFF. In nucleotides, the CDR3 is TGTGCCTGGACCCATGGACAGAATGAGCAGTTCTTC.

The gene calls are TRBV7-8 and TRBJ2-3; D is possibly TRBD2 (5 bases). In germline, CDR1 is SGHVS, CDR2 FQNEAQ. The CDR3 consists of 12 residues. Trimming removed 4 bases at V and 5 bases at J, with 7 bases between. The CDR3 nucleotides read TGTGCCAGCAGCTCAGAGGGAGATACGCAGTATTTT. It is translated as CASSSEGDTQYF.

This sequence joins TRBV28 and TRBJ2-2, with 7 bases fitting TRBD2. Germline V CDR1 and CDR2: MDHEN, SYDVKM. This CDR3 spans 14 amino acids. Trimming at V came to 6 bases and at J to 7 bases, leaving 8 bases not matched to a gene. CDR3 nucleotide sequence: TGTGCCAGCAGCCACGGGGCTAGCGGCGGGGAGCTGTTTTTT. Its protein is CASSHGASGGELFF.

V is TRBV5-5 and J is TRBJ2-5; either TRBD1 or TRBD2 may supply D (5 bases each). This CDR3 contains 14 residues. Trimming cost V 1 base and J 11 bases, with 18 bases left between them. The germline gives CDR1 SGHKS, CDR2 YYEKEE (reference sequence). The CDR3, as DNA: TGTGCCAGCAGCTTGATGGGACCGGGTGAGGAGCAGTACTTC. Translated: CASSLMGPGEEQYF.

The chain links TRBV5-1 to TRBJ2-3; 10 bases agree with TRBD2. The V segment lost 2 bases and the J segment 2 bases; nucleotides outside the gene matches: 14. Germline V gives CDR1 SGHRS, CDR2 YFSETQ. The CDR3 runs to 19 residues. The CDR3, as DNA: TGCGCCAGCAGCTTTCAGGGGCTAGCGGGAGTTGTGTACACAGATACGCAGTATTTT. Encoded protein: CASSFQGLAGVVYTDTQYF. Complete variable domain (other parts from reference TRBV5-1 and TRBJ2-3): KAGVTQTPRYLIKTRGQQVTLSCSPISGHRSVSWYQQTPGQGLQFLFEYFSETQRNKGNFPGRFSGRQFSNSRSEMNVSTLELGDSALYLCASSFQGLAGVVYTDTQYFGPGTRLTVL.

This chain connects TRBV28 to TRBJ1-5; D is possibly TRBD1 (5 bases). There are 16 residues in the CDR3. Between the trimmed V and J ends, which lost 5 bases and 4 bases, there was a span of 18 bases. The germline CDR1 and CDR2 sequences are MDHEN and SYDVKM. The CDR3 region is CASSPSLAGRNQPQHF. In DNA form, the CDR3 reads TGTGCCAGCAGTCCCTCTCTGGCAGGGAGAAATCAGCCCCAGCATTTT.

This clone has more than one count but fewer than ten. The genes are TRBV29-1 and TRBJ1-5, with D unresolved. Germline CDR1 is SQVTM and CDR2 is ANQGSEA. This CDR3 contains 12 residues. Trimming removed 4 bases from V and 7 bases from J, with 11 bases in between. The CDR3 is CSVGSYGQPQHF. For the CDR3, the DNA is TGCAGCGTTGGCTCCTACGGACAGCCCCAGCATTTT.